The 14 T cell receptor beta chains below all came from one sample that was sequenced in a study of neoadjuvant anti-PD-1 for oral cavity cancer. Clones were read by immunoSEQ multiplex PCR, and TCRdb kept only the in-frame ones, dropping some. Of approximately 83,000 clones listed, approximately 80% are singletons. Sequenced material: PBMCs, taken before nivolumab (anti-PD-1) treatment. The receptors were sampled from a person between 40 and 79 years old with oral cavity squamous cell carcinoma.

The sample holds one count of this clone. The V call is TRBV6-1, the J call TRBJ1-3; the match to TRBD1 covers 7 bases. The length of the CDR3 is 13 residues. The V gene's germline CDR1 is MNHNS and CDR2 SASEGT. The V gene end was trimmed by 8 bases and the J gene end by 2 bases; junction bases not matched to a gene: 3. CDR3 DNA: TGTGCCAGCTCGCAGGGGGCTGGAAACACCATATATTTT. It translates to CASSQGAGNTIYF.

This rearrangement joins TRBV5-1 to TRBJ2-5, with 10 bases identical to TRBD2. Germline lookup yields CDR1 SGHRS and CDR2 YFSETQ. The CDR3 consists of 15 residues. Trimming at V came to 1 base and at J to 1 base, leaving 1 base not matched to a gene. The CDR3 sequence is CASSLTSGTQETQYF. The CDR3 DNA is TGCGCCAGCAGCTTGACTAGCGGGACCCAAGAGACCCAGTACTTC.

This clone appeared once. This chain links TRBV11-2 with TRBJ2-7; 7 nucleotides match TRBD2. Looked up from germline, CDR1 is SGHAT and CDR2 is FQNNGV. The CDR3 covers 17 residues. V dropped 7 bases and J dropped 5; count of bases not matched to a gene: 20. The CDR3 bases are TGTGCCAGCACCCCCGGGCCCCGAGTGGGAGGGCCTGACGAGCAGTACTTC. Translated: CASTPGPRVGGPDEQYF.

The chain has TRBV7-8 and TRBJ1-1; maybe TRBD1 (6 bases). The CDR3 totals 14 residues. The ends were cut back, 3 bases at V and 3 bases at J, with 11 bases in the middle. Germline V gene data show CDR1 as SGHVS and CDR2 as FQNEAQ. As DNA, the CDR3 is TGTGCCAGCAGCTTTACAGGGTTCGACACTGAAGCTTTCTTT. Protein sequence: CASSFTGFDTEAFF.

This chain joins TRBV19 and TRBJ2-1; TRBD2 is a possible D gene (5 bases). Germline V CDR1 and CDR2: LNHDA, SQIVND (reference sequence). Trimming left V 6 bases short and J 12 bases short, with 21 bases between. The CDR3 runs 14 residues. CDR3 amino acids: CASRGIDNPGVQFF. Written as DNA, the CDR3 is TGTGCCAGTAGAGGGATTGACAACCCCGGGGTGCAGTTCTTC.

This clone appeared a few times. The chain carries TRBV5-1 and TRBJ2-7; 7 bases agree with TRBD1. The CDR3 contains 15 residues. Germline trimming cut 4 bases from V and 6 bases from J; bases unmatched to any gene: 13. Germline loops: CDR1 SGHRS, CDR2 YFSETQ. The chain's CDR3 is CASSNRGFASGEQYF. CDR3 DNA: TGCGCCAGCAGCAACAGGGGTTTCGCTTCTGGCGAGCAGTACTTC.

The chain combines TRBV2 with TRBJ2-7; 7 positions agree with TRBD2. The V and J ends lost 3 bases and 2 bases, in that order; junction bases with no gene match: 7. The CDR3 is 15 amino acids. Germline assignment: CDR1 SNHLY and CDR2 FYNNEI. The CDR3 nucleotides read TGTGCCAGCAGTGAGGCGCCTAGCGGAACCTACGAGCAGTACTTC. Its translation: CASSEAPSGTYEQYF. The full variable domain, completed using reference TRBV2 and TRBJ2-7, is EPEVTQTPSHQVTQMGQEVILRCVPISNHLYFYWYRQILGQKVEFLVSFYNNEISEKSEIFDDQFSVERPDGSNFTLKIRSTKLEDSAMYFCASSEAPSGTYEQYFGPGTRLTVT.

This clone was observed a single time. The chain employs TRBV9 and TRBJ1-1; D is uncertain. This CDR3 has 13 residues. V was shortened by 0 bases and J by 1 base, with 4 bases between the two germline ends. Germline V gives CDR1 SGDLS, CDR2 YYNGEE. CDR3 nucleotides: TGTGCCAGCAGCGTAGACCGGAACACTGAAGCTTTCTTT. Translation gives CASSVDRNTEAFF.

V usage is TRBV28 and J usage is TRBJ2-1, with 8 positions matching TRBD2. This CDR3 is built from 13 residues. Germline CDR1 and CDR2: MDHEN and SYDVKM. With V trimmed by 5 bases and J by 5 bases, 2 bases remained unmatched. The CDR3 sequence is CASSRTSHNEQFF. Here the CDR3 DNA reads TGTGCCAGCAGTCGGACTAGCCACAATGAGCAGTTCTTC.

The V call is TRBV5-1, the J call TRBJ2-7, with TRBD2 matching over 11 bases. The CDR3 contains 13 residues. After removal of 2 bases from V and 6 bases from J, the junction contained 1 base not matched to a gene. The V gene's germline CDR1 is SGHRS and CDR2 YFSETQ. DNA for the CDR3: TGCGCCAGCAGCTTTGGGACTAGCGGCGAGCAGTACTTC. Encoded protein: CASSFGTSGEQYF.

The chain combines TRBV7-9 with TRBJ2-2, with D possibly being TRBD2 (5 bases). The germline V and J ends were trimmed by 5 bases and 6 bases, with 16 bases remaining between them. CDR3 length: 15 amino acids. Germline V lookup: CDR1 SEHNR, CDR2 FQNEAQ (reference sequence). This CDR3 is CASSPDRGEAGELFF. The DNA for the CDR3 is TGTGCCAGCAGCCCCGATCGGGGAGAGGCCGGGGAGCTGTTTTTT.

The CDR3 sequence is CASAWGGQGWNQPQHF. CDR3 bases: TGTGCCAGTGCATGGGGTGGACAGGGGTGGAATCAGCCCCAGCATTTT. The J gene is TRBJ1-5, the V gene TRBV19; 9 nucleotides align to TRBD1. The CDR3 extends over 16 amino acids. CDR1 is LNHDA and CDR2 is SQIVND in the germline V gene (reference sequence). With V trimmed by 8 bases and J by 4 bases, 12 bases remained unmatched.

The CDR3 DNA reads TGTGCCAGCTCGCGACAGGGGCAGGGAAACATTCAGTACTTC. Its protein product is CASSRQGQGNIQYF. The J gene is TRBJ2-4, the V gene TRBV18, with TRBD1 matching 8 bases. This CDR3 contains 14 residues. J was trimmed by 6 bases and V by 6 bases; bases with no gene match: 7. From germline, CDR1 is KGHSH and CDR2 LQKENI.

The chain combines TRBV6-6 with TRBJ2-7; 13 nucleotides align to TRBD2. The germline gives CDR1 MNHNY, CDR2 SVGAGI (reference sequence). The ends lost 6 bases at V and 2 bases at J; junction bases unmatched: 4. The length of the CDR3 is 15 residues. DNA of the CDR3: TGTGCCAGCAGGGGAGGGACTAGCGGGACCTACGAGCAGTACTTC. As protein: CASRGGTSGTYEQYF.